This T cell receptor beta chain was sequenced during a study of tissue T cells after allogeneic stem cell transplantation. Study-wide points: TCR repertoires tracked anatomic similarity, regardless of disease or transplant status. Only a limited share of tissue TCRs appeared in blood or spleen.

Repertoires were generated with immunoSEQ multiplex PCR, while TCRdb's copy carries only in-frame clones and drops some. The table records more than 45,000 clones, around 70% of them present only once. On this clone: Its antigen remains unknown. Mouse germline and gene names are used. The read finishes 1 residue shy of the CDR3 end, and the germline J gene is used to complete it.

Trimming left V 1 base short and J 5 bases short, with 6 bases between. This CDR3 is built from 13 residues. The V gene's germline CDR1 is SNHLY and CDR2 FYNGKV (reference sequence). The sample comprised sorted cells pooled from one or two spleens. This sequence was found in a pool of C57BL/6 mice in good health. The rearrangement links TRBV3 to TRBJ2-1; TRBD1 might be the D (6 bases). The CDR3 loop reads CASSLDRDAEQFF. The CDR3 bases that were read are TGTGCCAGCAGCTTAGACAGGGATGCTGAGCAGTTC.